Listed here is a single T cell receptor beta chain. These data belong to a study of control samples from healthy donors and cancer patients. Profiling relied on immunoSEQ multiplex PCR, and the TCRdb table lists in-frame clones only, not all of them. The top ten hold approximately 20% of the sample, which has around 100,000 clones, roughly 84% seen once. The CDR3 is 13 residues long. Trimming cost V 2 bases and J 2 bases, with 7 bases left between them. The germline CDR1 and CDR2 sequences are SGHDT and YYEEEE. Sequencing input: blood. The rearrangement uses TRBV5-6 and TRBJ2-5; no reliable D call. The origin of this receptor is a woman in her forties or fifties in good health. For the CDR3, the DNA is TGTGCCAGCAGCTTAGGATTACAAGAGACCCAGTACTTC. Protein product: CASSLGLQETQYF.